The following is a TCR beta chain sequence with its context. V was shortened by 3 bases and J by 0 bases, with 12 bases between the two germline ends. This CDR3 is 16 amino acids long. CDR1 KGHSH and CDR2 LQKENI come from the germline V gene. This entry belongs to a study of blood T cell repertoires in COVID-19. Whole-study context: There were acute and convalescent COVID-19 samples, and they came from the United States, Italy and Spain. In each case, the material was cDNA or gDNA derived from T cells, B-cell-depleted T cells, or PBMCs.

As processed by the authors: Reference gene primer amplification gave nucleated cell count estimates. Clones were sequenced by immunoSEQ multiplex PCR, and TCRdb holds only the in-frame ones, with some missing. The DNA gave D and trimming, while V, J and clone size come from that table. This table holds about 150,000 clones, 76% found once. V gene TRBV18 combines with J gene TRBJ1-5; tentative D call: TRBD1 (6 bases). The clonotype originates from a woman aged 80 or older with acute or convalescent COVID-19. Specimen: peripheral blood. Here the CDR3 reads CASSPGGPYSNQPQHF. The CDR3 DNA is TGTGCCAGCTCACCTGGGGGCCCTTATAGCAATCAGCCCCAGCATTTT.